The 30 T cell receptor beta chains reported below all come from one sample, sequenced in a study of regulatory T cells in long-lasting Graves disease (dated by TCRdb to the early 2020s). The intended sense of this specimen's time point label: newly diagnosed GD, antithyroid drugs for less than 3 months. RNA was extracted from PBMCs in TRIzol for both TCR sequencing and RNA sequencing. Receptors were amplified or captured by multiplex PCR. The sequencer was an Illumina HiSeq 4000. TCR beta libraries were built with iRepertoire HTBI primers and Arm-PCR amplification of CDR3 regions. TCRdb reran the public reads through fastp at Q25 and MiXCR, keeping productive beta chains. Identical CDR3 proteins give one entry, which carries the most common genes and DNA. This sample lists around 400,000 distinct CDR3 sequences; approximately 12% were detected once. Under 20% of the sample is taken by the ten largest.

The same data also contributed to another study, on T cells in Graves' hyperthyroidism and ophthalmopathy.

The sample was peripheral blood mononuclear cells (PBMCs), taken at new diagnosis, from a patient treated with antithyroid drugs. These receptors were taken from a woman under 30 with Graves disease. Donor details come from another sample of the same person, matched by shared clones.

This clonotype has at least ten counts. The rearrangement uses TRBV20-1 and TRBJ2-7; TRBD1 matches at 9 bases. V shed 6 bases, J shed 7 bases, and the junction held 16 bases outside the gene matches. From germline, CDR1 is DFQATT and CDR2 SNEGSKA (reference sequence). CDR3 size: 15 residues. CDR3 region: CSALGSLQGAGEQYV. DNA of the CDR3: TGCAGTGCCCTCGGATCACTACAGGGGGCGGGAGAGCAGTACGTC.

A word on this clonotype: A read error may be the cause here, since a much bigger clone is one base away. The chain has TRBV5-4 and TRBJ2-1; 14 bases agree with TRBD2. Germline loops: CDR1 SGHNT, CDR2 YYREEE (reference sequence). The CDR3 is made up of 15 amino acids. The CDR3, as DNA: TGTGCCATCAGCCGACTAGCGGGGGGGGAAGATGAGCAGTTCTTC. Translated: CAISRLAGGEDEQFF.

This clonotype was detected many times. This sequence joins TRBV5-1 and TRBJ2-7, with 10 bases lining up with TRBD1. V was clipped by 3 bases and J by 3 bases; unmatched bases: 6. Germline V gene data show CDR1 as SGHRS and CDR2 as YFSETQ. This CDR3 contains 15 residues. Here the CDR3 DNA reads TGCGCCAGCAGCTCGATCGGGACAGGGGACTACGAGCAGTACTTC. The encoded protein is CASSSIGTGDYEQYF.

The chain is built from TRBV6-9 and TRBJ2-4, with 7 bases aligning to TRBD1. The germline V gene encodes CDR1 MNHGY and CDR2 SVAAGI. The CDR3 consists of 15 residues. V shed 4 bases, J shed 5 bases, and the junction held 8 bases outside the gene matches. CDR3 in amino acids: CASSSWTGNENIQYF. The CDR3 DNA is TGTGCCAGCAGTTCCTGGACAGGCAACGAAAACATTCAGTACTTC.

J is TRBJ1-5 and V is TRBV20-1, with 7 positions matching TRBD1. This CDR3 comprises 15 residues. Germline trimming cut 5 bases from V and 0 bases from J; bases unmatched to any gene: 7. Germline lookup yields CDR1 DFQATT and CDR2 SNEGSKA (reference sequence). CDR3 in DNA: TGCAGTGCTTCGGGACAGATTAATAGCAATCAGCCCCAGCATTTT. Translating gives CSASGQINSNQPQHF.

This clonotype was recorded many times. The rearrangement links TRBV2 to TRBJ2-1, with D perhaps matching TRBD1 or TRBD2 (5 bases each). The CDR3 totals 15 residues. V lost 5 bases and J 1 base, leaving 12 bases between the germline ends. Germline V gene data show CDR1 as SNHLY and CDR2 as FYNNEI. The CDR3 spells CASSKGTPSYNEQFF. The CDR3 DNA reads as TGTGCCAGCAGTAAAGGGACCCCTTCCTACAATGAGCAGTTCTTC.

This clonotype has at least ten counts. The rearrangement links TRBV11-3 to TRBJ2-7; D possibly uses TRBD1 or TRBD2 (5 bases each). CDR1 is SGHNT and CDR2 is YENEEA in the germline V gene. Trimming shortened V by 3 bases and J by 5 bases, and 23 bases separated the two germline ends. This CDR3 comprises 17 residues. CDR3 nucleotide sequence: TGTGCCAGCAGCTTCCCCCAAGGGGTGGGGGAGCTAAACGAGCAGTACGTC. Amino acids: CASSFPQGVGELNEQYV.

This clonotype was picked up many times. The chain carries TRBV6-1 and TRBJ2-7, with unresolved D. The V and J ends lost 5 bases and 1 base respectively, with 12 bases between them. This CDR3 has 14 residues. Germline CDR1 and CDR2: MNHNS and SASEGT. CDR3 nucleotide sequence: TGTGCCAGCAGTCCCGGTCTATGGTCCTACGAGCAGTACTTC. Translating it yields CASSPGLWSYEQYF.

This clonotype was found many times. This chain's CDR3 is CASSPGLAGILDTQYF. Here the CDR3 DNA reads TGTGCCAGCAGCCCGGGACTAGCGGGGATTTTGGATACGCAGTATTTT. This chain links TRBV6-2 or TRBV6-3 with TRBJ2-3; TRBD2 aligns across 13 bases. This CDR3 is 16 amino acids long. The germline V gene has CDR1 MNHEY and CDR2 SVGEGT. Germline trimming cut 6 bases from V and 6 bases from J; bases unmatched to any gene: 9.

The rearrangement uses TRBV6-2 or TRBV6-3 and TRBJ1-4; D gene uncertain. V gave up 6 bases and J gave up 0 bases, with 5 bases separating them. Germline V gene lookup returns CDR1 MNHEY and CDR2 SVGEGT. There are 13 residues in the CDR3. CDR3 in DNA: TGTGCCAGCAGAATACCAACTAATGAAAAACTGTTTTTT. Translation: CASRIPTNEKLFF.

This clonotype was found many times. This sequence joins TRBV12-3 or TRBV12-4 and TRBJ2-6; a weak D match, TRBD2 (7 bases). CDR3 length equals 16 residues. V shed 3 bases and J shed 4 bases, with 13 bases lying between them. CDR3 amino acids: CASSLSAGAGANVLTF. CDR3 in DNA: TGTGCCAGCAGTTTGTCCGCGGGGGCCGGGGCCAACGTCCTGACTTTC.

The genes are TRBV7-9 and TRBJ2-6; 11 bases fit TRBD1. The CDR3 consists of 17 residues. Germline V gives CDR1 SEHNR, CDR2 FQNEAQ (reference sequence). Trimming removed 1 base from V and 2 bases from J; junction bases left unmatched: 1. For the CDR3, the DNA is TGTGCCAGCAGCTTAGTGGACAGGGGGCCTGGGGCCAACGTCCTGACTTTC. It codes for CASSLVDRGPGANVLTF. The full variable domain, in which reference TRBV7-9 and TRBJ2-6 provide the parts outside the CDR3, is DTGVSQNPRHKITKRGQNVTFRCDPISEHNRLYWYRQTLGQGPEFLTYFQNEAQLEKSRLLSDRFSAERPKGSFSTLEIQRTEQGDSAMYLCASSLVDRGPGANVLTFGAGSRLTVL.

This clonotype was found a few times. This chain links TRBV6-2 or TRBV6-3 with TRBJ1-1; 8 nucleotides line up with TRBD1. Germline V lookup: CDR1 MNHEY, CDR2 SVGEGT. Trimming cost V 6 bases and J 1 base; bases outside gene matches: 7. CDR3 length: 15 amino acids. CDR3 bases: TGTGCCAGCAGAAATCCGGGACAGGCGAACACTGAAGCTTTCTTT. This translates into CASRNPGQANTEAFF.

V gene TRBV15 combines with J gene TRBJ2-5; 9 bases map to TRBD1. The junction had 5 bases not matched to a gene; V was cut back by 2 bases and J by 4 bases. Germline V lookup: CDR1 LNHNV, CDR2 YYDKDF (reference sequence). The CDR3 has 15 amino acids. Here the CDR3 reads CATSRRRQGVETQYF. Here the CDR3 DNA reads TGTGCCACCAGCAGAAGACGACAGGGGGTAGAGACCCAGTACTTC.

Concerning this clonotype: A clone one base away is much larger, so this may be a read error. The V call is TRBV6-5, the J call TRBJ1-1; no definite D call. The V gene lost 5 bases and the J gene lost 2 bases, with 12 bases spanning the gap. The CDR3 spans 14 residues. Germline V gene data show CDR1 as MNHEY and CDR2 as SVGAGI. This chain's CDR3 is CASSAGRSNTEAFF. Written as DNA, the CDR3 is TGTGCCAGCAGTGCCGGTCGGAGTAACACTGAAGCTTTCTTT.

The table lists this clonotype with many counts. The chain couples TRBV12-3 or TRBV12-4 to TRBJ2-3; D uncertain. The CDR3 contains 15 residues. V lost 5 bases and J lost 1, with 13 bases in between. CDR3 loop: CASSPEFRRTDTQYF. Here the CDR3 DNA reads TGTGCCAGCAGTCCGGAGTTTCGGCGCACAGATACGCAGTATTTT.

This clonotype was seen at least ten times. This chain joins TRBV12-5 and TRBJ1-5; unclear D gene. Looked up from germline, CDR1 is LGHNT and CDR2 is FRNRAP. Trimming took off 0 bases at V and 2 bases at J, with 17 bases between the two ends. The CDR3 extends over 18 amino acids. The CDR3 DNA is TGTGCTAGTGGTTTGGTACTTATAGGGCGTATGGGCAATCAGCCCCAGCATTTT. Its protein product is CASGLVLIGRMGNQPQHF.

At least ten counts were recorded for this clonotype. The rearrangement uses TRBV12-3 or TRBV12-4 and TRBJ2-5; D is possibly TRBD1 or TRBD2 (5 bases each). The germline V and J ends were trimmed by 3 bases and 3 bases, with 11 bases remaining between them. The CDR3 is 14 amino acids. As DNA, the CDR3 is TGTGCCAGCAGTTTGGGGGTGCGAGAAGAGACCCAGTACTTC. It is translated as CASSLGVREETQYF.

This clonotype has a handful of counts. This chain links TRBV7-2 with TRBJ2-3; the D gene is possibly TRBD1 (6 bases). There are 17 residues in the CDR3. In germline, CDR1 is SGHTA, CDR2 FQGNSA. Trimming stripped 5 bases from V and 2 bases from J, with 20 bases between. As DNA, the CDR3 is TGTGCCAGCAGCCAACACCGGACAGCTGGAAACACAGATACGCAGTATTTT. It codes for CASSQHRTAGNTDTQYF. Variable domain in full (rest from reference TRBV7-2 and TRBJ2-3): GAGVSQSPSNKVTEKGKDVELRCDPISGHTALYWYRQSLGQGLEFLIYFQGNSAPDKSGLPSDRFSAERTGGSVSTLTIQRTQQEDSAVYLCASSQHRTAGNTDTQYFGPGTRLTVL.

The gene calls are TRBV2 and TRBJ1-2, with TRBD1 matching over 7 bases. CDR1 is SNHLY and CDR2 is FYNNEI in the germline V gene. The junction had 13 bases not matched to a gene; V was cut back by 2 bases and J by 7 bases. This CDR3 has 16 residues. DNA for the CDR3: TGTGCCAGCAGTGAATCCGGACAGGAACTGGGAAGTGGCTACACCTTC. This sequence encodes CASSESGQELGSGYTF.

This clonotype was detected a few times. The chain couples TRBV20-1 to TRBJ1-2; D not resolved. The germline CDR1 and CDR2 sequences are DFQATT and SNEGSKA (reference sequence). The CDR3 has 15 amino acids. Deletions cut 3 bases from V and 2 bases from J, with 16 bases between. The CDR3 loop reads CSARTLRAENYGYTF. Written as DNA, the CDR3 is TGCAGTGCTAGGACCTTACGGGCGGAGAACTATGGCTACACCTTC.

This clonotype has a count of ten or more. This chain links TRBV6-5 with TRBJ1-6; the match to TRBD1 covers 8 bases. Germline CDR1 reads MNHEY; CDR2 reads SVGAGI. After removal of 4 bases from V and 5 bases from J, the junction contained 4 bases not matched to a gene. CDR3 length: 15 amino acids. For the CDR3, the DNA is TGTGCCAGCAGTTGGGACAGGAATAATAATTCACCCCTCCACTTT. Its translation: CASSWDRNNNSPLHF.

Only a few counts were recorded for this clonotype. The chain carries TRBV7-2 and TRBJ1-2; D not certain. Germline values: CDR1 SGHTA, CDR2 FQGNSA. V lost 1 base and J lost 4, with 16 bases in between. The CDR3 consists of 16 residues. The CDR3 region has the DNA TGTGCCAGCAGCTTAGAACCACTTGGACCCCCCTATGGCTACACCTTC. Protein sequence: CASSLEPLGPPYGYTF.

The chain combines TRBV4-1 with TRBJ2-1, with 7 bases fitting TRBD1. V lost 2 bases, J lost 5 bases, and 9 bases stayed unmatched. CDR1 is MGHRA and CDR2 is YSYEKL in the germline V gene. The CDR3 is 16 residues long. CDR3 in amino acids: CASSQYGTATDNEQFF. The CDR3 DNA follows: TGCGCCAGCAGCCAATACGGGACAGCGACGGACAATGAGCAGTTCTTC.

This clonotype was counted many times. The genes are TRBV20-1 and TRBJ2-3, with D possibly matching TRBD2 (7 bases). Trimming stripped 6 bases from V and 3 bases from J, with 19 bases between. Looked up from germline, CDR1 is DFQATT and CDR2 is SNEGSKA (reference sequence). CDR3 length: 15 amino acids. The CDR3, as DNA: TGCAGTGCCCCTCCCGGCCGGGGGGCGACAGATACGCAGTATTTT. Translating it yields CSAPPGRGATDTQYF.

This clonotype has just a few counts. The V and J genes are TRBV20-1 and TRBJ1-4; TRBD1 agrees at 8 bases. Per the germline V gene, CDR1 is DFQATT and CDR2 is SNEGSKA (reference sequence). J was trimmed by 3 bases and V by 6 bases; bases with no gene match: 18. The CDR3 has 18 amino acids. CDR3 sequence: CSASSGQVLTVANEKLFF. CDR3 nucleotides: TGCAGTGCAAGCTCGGGACAGGTGCTAACAGTAGCTAATGAAAAACTGTTTTTT.

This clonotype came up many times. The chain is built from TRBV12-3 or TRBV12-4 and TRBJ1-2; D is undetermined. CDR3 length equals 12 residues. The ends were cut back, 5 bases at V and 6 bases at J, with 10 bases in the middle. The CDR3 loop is CASSTGFDGYTF. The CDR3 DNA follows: TGTGCCAGCAGTACGGGTTTTGATGGCTACACCTTC.

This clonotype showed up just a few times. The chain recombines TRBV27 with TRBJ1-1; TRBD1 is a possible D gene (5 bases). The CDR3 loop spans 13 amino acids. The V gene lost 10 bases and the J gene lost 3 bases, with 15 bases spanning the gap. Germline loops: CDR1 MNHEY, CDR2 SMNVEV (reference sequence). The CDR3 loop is CATRTLVHTEAFF. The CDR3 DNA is TGTGCCACCAGGACACTTGTGCACACTGAAGCTTTCTTT.

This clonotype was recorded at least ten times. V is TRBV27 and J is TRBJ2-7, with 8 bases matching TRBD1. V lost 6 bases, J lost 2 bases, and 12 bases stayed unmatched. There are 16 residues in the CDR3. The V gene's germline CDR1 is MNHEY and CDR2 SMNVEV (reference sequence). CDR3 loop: CASSPTDRGWAYEQYF. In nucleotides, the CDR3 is TGTGCCAGCAGCCCGACCGACAGGGGATGGGCCTACGAGCAGTACTTC.

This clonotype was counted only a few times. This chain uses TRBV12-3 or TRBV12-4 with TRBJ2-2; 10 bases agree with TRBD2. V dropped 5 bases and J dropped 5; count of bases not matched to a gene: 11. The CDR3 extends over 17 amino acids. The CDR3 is CASSLTPGLALTGELFF. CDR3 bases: TGTGCCAGCAGTCTTACTCCGGGACTAGCGTTAACCGGGGAGCTGTTTTTT.